This T cell receptor beta chain comes out of a study of T-cell reconstitution after alpha-beta-depleted transplantation in children. For TCRbeta, the library was prepared with unique molecular identifiers. MiXCR, applied by TCRdb to the PCR reads, yields one record per CDR3 protein. The sample has 450,000 to 600,000 distinct CDR3 sequences; roughly 18% are singletons. This sequence originates from a human donor who donated a stem cell graft to a child with acute lymphoblastic leukemia. The specimen was PBMCs from the stem cell graft donor, collected from the stem cell graft.

The CDR3 DNA reads as TGTGCCAGCAGGCGCCTCTGGCCGTACCAAGAGACCCAGTACTTC. It codes for CASRRLWPYQETQYF. V is TRBV6-1 and J is TRBJ2-5; unclear D gene. Germline V gene sequence: CDR1 MNHNS, CDR2 SASEGT. Trimming removed 6 bases from V and 0 bases from J, with 14 bases in between. The CDR3 consists of 15 residues.